The source of this T cell receptor beta chain is a study of CD8 T cell repertoires and HIV-1 epitope variants. Across the study: An uncultured baseline aliquot held 1M T cells. Study-level results: Only beta chains were identified, marking proliferation to antigen, not function.

Generated by immunoSEQ multiplex PCR, the TCRdb table keeps only in-frame clones and is missing some. This sample has 4,500 or so clones, with 62% found just once. Regarding this clone: What it recognizes is unknown.

The germline gives CDR1 SGDLS, CDR2 YYNGEE. CDR3 length: 14 residues. V shed 3 bases and J 8 bases; nucleotides not matched to a gene: 6. This TCR was recovered from a male donor with HIV. The sample comprised cultured CD8+ T cells derived from PBMCs. The chain is built from TRBV9 and TRBJ2-1; 9 nucleotides match TRBD1. This CDR3 is CASSDSTGGDEQFF. The CDR3 DNA follows: TGTGCCAGCAGCGACAGCACAGGGGGCGATGAGCAGTTCTTC.